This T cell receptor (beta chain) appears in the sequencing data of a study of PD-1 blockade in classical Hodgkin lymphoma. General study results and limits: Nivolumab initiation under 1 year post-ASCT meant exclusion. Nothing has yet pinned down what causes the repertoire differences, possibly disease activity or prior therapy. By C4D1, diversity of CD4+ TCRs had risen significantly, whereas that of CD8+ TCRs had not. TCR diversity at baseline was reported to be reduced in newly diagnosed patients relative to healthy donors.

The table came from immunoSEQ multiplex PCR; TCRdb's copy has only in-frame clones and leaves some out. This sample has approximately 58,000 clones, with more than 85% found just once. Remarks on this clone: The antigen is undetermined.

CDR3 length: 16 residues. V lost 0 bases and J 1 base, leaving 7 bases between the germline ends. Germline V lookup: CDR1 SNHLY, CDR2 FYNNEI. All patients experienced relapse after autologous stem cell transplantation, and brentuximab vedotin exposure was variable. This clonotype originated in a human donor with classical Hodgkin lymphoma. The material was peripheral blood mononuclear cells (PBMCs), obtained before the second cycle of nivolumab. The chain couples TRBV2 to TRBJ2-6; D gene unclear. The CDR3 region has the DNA TGTGCCAGCAGTGAAGCAGCGACATCTGGGGCCAACGTCCTGACTTTC. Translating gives CASSEAATSGANVLTF.